The sequence of this TCR beta chain was determined in a study of CD8 T cells in ankylosing spondylitis. Quantitative barcoded 5'-RACE was used to prepare TCR beta libraries. In TCRdb, the 5' RACE reads were re-called with MiXCR into one record per CDR3 protein. The data contain under 150,000 distinct CDR3 sequences, around 9% of them singletons. With respect to this clonotype: Its antigen is not known. This could be a read error, since a much larger clone is one nucleotide away.

The CDR3 covers 13 residues. CDR1 is MNHEY and CDR2 is SMNVEV in the germline V gene (reference sequence). Regarding the study as a whole: Earlier literature documents some of the motif variants in reactive arthritis synovial fluid and blood. Disease-linked clones were reportedly significantly enriched in matched ankylosing spondylitis synovial fluid.

Sequenced input: blood, either unsorted or a sorted T cell fraction (not recorded which). V usage is TRBV27 and J usage is TRBJ2-3; possible D gene TRBD1, 5 bases. This TCR was sampled from a male donor with ankylosing spondylitis or in good health (not recorded which). CDR3 amino acids: CARSFSRADTQYF. As DNA, the CDR3 is TGTGCCAGGAGTTTTTCCAGGGCAGATACGCAGTATTTT.